This is a list of T cell receptor beta chains from one sample in a study of blood T cell repertoires in COVID-19. Clones were sequenced by immunoSEQ multiplex PCR, and TCRdb holds only the in-frame ones, with some missing. The profile shows about 220,000 clones, around 83% of them singletons. The sequenced material came from peripheral blood. Every receptor here comes from a man in his forties who had recovered from COVID-19. Both conserved end residues are part of each CDR3. The order of the fields is CDR3 DNA, CDR3 protein, D gene, clone size, J gene, V gene. The D gene is left open where the match is weak. Expanded clones are given a class, and other clones once, few, many or no size at all.

CDR3 DNA: TGTGCCAGCAGCAAGCAACGGGGGGCGGAAAACACTGAAGCTTTCTTT; CDR3 protein: CASSKQRGAENTEAFF; D gene: NA; clone size: NA; J gene: TRBJ1-1; V gene: TRBV9
CDR3 DNA: TGTGCCAGCAGCCCCCTGGGGCAGCAGAAGGAGGCTTTCTTT; CDR3 protein: CASSPLGQQKEAFF; D gene: NA; clone size: NA; J gene: TRBJ1-1; V gene: TRBV7-9
CDR3 DNA: TGTGCCAGCAGTGTACTAGCGGTTCAAGAGACCCAGTACTTC; CDR3 protein: CASSVLAVQETQYF; D gene: TRBD2; clone size: NA; J gene: TRBJ2-5; V gene: TRBV2
CDR3 DNA: TGTGCCAGCAGCTTCCAAACAACTAATGAAAAACTGTTTTTT; CDR3 protein: CASSFQTTNEKLFF; D gene: NA; clone size: NA; J gene: TRBJ1-4; V gene: TRBV11-2
CDR3 DNA: TGTGCCAGTAGTATCTTCAGGGGGGTCGGCTATGGCTACACCTTC; CDR3 protein: CASSIFRGVGYGYTF; D gene: TRBD1; clone size: NA; J gene: TRBJ1-2; V gene: TRBV19
CDR3 DNA: TGCGCCAGCAGCTTATGGGCTTCTGGGGCCAACGTCCTGACTTTC; CDR3 protein: CASSLWASGANVLTF; D gene: NA; clone size: NA; J gene: TRBJ2-6; V gene: TRBV5-1
CDR3 DNA: TGTGCCAGCAGTGAACCTCTAGCGGGAGGAAGGTACGAGCAGTACTTC; CDR3 protein: CASSEPLAGGRYEQYF; D gene: TRBD2; clone size: once; J gene: TRBJ2-7; V gene: TRBV25-1
CDR3 DNA: TGTGCCAGCAGCTTAAACCCTCTCACCACATCTAGCACAGATACGCAGTATTTT; CDR3 protein: CASSLNPLTTSSTDTQYF; D gene: NA; clone size: NA; J gene: TRBJ2-3; V gene: TRBV7-2
CDR3 DNA: TGCAGCGGCGGACAGCGTTTGAACACTGAAGCTTTCTTT; CDR3 protein: CSGGQRLNTEAFF; D gene: NA; clone size: NA; J gene: TRBJ1-1; V gene: TRBV29-1
CDR3 DNA: TGTGCCAGCAGCGGTCGTGATGGGCCTCACTCTGGAAACACCATATATTTT; CDR3 protein: CASSGRDGPHSGNTIYF; D gene: NA; clone size: few; J gene: TRBJ1-3; V gene: TRBV5-5
CDR3 DNA: TGTGCCAGCAGCTCCTCCTCTAGCGGGGTCCCCGAGCAGTTCTTC; CDR3 protein: CASSSSSSGVPEQFF; D gene: TRBD2; clone size: NA; J gene: TRBJ2-1; V gene: TRBV13